These 3 T cell receptor beta chains came from one sample sequenced in a study of T cells in Graves' hyperthyroidism and ophthalmopathy. Amplified TCR beta CDR3 regions came from RNA transcripts. HTBI primers were the set used in a first-round RT-PCR of the TCR CDR3. From the multiplex PCR reads, TCRdb called clonotypes with MiXCR, one entry per CDR3 protein. The data show a few hundred thousand distinct CDR3 sequences, with roughly an eighth seen just once and 5.3% held by the top ten. Sequenced input: blood. The origin of the receptors is a woman between 18 and 29 years old with Graves' hyperthyroidism.

This clonotype was found many times. This chain joins TRBV27 and TRBJ2-7; tentative D call: TRBD2 (5 bases). The CDR3 runs 13 residues. The ends were cut back, 4 bases at V and 6 bases at J, with 13 bases in the middle. Per germline, CDR1 MNHEY and CDR2 SMNVEV (reference sequence). The CDR3 bases are TGTGCCAGCAGTTCCGGGGTAGGTGCCGAGCAGTACTTC. This encodes CASSSGVGAEQYF.

The J gene is TRBJ2-1, the V gene TRBV7-9; TRBD2 might be the D (5 bases). The CDR3 spans 16 residues. CDR1 and CDR2 (germline): SEHNR, FQNEAQ (reference sequence). V was cut by 0 bases and J by 3 bases, with 12 bases left in between. CDR3 amino acids: CASSLALIGDYNEQFF. The CDR3, as DNA: TGTGCCAGCAGCTTAGCGTTAATCGGGGACTACAATGAGCAGTTCTTC.

The table lists this clonotype with many counts. The CDR3 bases are TGTGCCAGCGTGGGGACCGTCCTTGGGACCCAGTACTTC. Amino acid sequence: CASVGTVLGTQYF. This chain links TRBV28 with TRBJ2-5; D possibly matches TRBD1 or TRBD2 (5 bases each). V dropped 8 bases and J dropped 7 bases, with 17 bases sitting between them. The CDR3 runs to 13 residues. Germline CDR1 is MDHEN and CDR2 is SYDVKM.